The 10 T cell receptor beta chains below all came from one sample that was sequenced in a study of shared clonotypes between healthy human individuals. Sequencing used immunoSEQ multiplex PCR; TCRdb keeps in-frame clones, though not all of them. Altogether 950,000 to 1,100,000 clones are present, 60% to 80% being singletons, with the ten largest covering around 1.4%. Sequencing was done on a sample of memory CD4+ T cells sorted from blood. Subset specified: CD45RA-negative fraction. Receptors originate from a man between 18 and 29 years old in good health.

The chain joins TRBV7-9 to TRBJ2-5, with TRBD1 as a possible D gene (5 bases). CDR1 is SEHNR, CDR2 FQNEAQ, per germline (reference sequence). The CDR3 runs 14 residues. V shed 3 bases and J shed 1 base, with 9 bases lying between them. The CDR3 spells CASSFSTGQETQYF. The CDR3 bases are TGTGCCAGCAGCTTTTCAACAGGCCAAGAGACCCAGTACTTC.

In this sample, this clone turned up many times. The rearrangement uses TRBV4-2 and TRBJ2-1; perhaps TRBD2 as D (5 bases). Germline lookup yields CDR1 LGHNA and CDR2 YNFKEQ. Between the trimmed V and J ends, which lost 0 bases and 14 bases, there was a span of 14 bases. This CDR3 has 13 amino acids. The CDR3 DNA reads TGTGCCAGCAGCCAAGATCAGGCGACTAACAAGTTCTTC. Amino acid sequence: CASSQDQATNKFF.

The rearrangement links TRBV2 to TRBJ1-2; D is unclear. The germline gives CDR1 SNHLY, CDR2 FYNNEI. The CDR3 sequence is 12 residues long. V was trimmed by 1 base and J by 8 bases, leaving 8 bases between them. CDR3 nucleotide sequence: TGTGCCAGCAGTGAAGGGCGATCGGGCTACACCTTC. Amino acids: CASSEGRSGYTF.

With respect to this clone: Mismatch with germline at one junction end may stem from a read error. V gene TRBV7-8 combines with J gene TRBJ1-1, with TRBD1 as a possible D gene (5 bases). From germline, CDR1 is SGHVS and CDR2 FQNEAQ. The CDR3 spans 14 residues. The CDR3 nucleotides are TGTGCCAGCAGCTCTAACGGGGGAGGGACTGGAGCTTTCTTT. Protein product: CASSSNGGGTGAFF. Based on the CDR3 plus reference TRBV7-8 and TRBJ1-1, the full variable domain is GAGVSQSPRYKVAKRGQDVALRCDPISGHVSLFWYQQALGQGPEFLTYFQNEAQLDKSGLPSDRFFAERPEGSVSTLKIQRTQQEDSAVYLCASSSNGGGTGAFFGQGTRLTVV.

Of note for this clone: Just one base apart from a much larger clone, this may be a read error. The chain has TRBV5-6 and TRBJ2-5; no definite D call. With the DNA end fitting TRBJ2-7 better, the J assignment may be wrong. This CDR3 comprises 11 residues. Germline loops: CDR1 SGHDT, CDR2 YYEEEE. The CDR3 region is CASSSDYEQYF. In DNA, the CDR3 is TGTGCCAGCAGCTCCGATTACGAGCAGTACTTC.

The chain uses TRBV30 and TRBJ1-5; 12 bases align to TRBD1. The CDR3 runs to 15 residues. V was clipped by 1 base and J by 6 bases; unmatched bases: 4. CDR1 is GTSNPN, CDR2 SVGIG, per germline (reference sequence). Written as DNA, the CDR3 is TGTGCCTGGAGTGAAGGGACAGGGGGCAGTCAGCCCCAGCATTTT. Protein sequence: CAWSEGTGGSQPQHF.

This clone was recorded only once. V and J are TRBV19 and TRBJ2-4, with D perhaps TRBD2 (6 bases). This CDR3 region has 12 residues. The V end lost 4 bases, the J end lost 15 bases, and 16 bases lay between the germline ends. Looked up from germline, CDR1 is LNHDA and CDR2 is SQIVND (reference sequence). CDR3 DNA sequence: TGTGCCAGTAGTACGAACCGGGACTTCTGGTACTTC. Translated: CASSTNRDFWYF. The full variable domain, with the rest looked up from reference TRBV19 and TRBJ2-4, is DGGITQSPKYLFRKEGQNVTLSCEQNLNHDAMYWYRQDPGQGLRLIYYSQIVNDFQKGDIAEGYSVSREKKESFPLTVTSAQKNPTAFYLCASSTNRDFWYFGAGTRLSVL.

The V call is TRBV15, the J call TRBJ2-3; D is undetermined. CDR3 length: 15 amino acids. Germline loops: CDR1 LNHNV, CDR2 YYDKDF (reference sequence). Trimming pared 0 bases from V and 4 bases from J, leaving 11 bases between. In DNA form, the CDR3 reads TGTGCCACCAGCAGAGAGAAGGGTTTGTCAGATACGCAGTATTTT. Translating it yields CATSREKGLSDTQYF.

This clone was detected only a few times. The chain has TRBV11-3 and TRBJ2-1; D not resolved. Germline CDR1 SGHNT, CDR2 YENEEA. The germline V and J ends were trimmed by 0 bases and 7 bases, with 16 bases remaining between them. The CDR3 covers 16 residues. CDR3 residues: CASSLDGITTRNEQFF. CDR3 nucleotides: TGTGCCAGCAGCTTAGATGGGATAACCACCCGGAATGAGCAGTTCTTC.

The chain is built from TRBV10-2 and TRBJ2-1, with 13 bases matching TRBD2. The CDR3 consists of 15 residues. CDR1 WSHSY and CDR2 SAAADI come from the germline V gene. V dropped 4 bases and J dropped 9; count of bases not matched to a gene: 6. The CDR3 nucleotides are TGCGCCAGCAGTGCGACTAGCGGGAGGAGAGGTGAGCAGTTCTTC. Residues: CASSATSGRRGEQFF.